This TCR beta chain is from a study of CD8 T cells in Susac syndrome. Reverse transcription of roughly 0.5 to 1 ug RNA was performed with random hexamers. TCR beta CDR3 was amplified by immunoSEQ multiplex PCR. This amplification extended across 54 Vbeta and 13 Jbeta segments. MiXCR was run by TCRdb on the immunoSEQ multiplex PCR reads, yielding one entry per CDR3 protein. Of 100,000 to 150,000 distinct CDR3 sequences listed, around 94% are singletons. This clonotype was found once. CD8+ and CD4+ T cells from blood underwent TCR beta sequencing. The TEMRA cells underwent FACS enrichment, while the CD8+ and CD4+ T cells underwent negative isolation. V was trimmed by 6 bases and J by 6 bases, leaving 11 bases between them. This CDR3 has 12 residues. Per the germline V gene, CDR1 is KGHSH and CDR2 is LQKENI.

Sequencing was performed on CD8+ T cells from PBMCs. The V and J genes are TRBV18 and TRBJ1-1, with D uncertain. The source of this sequence is a human donor with Susac syndrome. The CDR3 region is CASSDPAAEAFF. The CDR3 DNA follows: TGTGCCAGCTCCGACCCTGCTGCTGAAGCTTTCTTT. Combining the CDR3 with reference TRBV18 and TRBJ1-1 gives the whole variable domain NAGVMQNPRHLVRRRGQEARLRCSPMKGHSHVYWYRQLPEEGLKFMVYLQKENIIDESGMPKERFSAEFPKEGPSILRIQQVVRGDSAAYFCASSDPAAEAFFGQGTRLTVV.